This TCR beta chain emerged from a study of T-cell reconstitution after alpha-beta-depleted transplantation in children. Molecular barcoding with unique molecular identifiers was used for the TCRbeta library. TCRdb used MiXCR to reprocess the PCR reads, holding one entry per CDR3 protein. The table includes approximately 500,000 distinct CDR3 sequences, about 11% detected once. A few counts support this clonotype. No antigen is known for it. The length of the CDR3 is 15 residues. V lost 0 bases, J lost 4 bases, and 14 bases lay in between. The germline V gene encodes CDR1 DFQATT and CDR2 SNEGSKA (reference sequence). Study-wide findings and caveats: At day 60, the high TCRbeta diversity found in some patients originated from recipient T cells and thymic progenitors that had survived. It was reported that alpha-beta T cells came from several hundred expanded graft clones (about two months after transplant). T-cell counts and diversity were attributed mostly to newly produced T cells one year after transplant.

The chain carries TRBV20-1 and TRBJ2-3; tentatively, D is TRBD2 (6 bases). The sample was PBMCs, taken before TCRalphabeta/CD19-depleted stem cell transplant. This TCR was recovered from a child aged 2-15 years with inherited bone marrow failure, due to receive a stem cell transplant. The CDR3 coding sequence is TGCAGTGCTAGAGATTTAGCAGGACTACCAGATACGCAGTATTTT. Residues: CSARDLAGLPDTQYF.